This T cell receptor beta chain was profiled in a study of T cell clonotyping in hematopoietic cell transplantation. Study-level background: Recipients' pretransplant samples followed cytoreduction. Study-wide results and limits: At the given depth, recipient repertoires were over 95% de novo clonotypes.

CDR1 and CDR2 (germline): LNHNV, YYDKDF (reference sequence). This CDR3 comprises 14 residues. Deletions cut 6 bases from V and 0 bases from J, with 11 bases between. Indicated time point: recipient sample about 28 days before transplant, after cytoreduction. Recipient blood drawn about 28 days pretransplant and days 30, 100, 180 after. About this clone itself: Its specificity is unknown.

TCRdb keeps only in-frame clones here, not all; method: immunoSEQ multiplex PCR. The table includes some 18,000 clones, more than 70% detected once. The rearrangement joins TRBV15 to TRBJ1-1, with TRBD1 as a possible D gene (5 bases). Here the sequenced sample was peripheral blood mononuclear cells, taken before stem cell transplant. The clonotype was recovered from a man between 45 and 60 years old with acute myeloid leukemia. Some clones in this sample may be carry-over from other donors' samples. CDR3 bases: TGTGCCACCAGGCAGGGCATAATGAACACTGAAGCTTTCTTT. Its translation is CATRQGIMNTEAFF.